Sequencing of this TCR beta chain was carried out in a study of blood T cell repertoires in COVID-19. Libraries were prepared by immunoSEQ multiplex PCR; TCRdb keeps only in-frame clonotypes and omits some of them. Here the sample spans roughly 38,000 clones, 84% being singletons. This CDR3 comprises 15 residues. Germline CDR1 MGHDK, CDR2 SYGVNS. Trimming removed 3 bases at V and 3 bases at J, with 15 bases between. The sequenced material came from peripheral blood. The sequence derives from a man aged 60 to 69 with COVID-19, enrolled during active disease. The chain is built from TRBV25-1 and TRBJ2-7; no firm D call. As DNA, the CDR3 is TGTGCCAGCAGTGACTCCCGGCGACTTGTCTACGAGCAGTACTTC. It yields the protein CASSDSRRLVYEQYF.